A single sample is the source of the 24 T cell receptor beta chains below, sequenced in a study. TCRdb used MiXCR to reprocess the 5' RACE reads, holding one entry per CDR3 protein. This table holds some 60,000 distinct CDR3 sequences, 30% found once. Material: tumor-infiltrating naive CD4+ T cells sorted from the breast tumor. The subset: naive CD4+ T cells, CD4+CD45RA+CD25-. The receptor set was obtained from a female donor with breast cancer.

The table lists this clonotype with a few counts. The genes are TRBV4-1 and TRBJ1-1; maybe TRBD1 (5 bases). Trimming removed 3 bases at V and 11 bases at J, with 19 bases between. Germline-derived CDR1 and CDR2 are MGHRA and YSYEKL. The CDR3 length is 14 residues. CDR3 protein: CASSQQERGNWAFF. CDR3 bases: TGCGCCAGCAGCCAGCAAGAAAGGGGAAATTGGGCTTTCTTT.

This sequence joins TRBV28 and TRBJ1-3; perhaps TRBD1 as D (6 bases). Germline V CDR1 and CDR2: MDHEN, SYDVKM. The CDR3 is 15 residues long. Trimming left V 6 bases short and J 7 bases short, with 19 bases between. CDR3 sequence (DNA): TGTGCCAGCAGGACTCAGGAGACAGGTGGTAACACCATATATTTT. Translated: CASRTQETGGNTIYF.

On this clonotype: No conserved phenylalanine or tryptophan ends this CDR3, so it is likely a read error. This chain connects TRBV4-1 to TRBJ2-7; TRBD2 aligns across 9 bases. CDR1 is MGHRA and CDR2 is YSYEKL in the germline V gene. The CDR3 has 17 amino acids. With 1 base clipped from V and 6 bases from J, the junction kept 13 bases outside the gene matches. The DNA of the CDR3 is TGCGCCAGCAGCCAAGTTAATATGGGACTAGCATTTGGCGAGCAGTACCTC. It encodes CASSQVNMGLAFGEQYL.

This clonotype was recorded only once. The chain joins TRBV20-1 to TRBJ2-3; TRBD2 might be the D (5 bases). CDR1 DFQATT and CDR2 SNEGSKA come from the germline V gene (reference sequence). This CDR3 region has 12 residues. Trimming took off 5 bases at V and 5 bases at J, with 11 bases between the two ends. The CDR3 sequence is CSAPLAGDTQYF. In DNA form, the CDR3 reads TGCAGTGCTCCGCTAGCAGGAGATACGCAGTATTTT.

The V call is TRBV19, the J call TRBJ1-6; maybe TRBD1 (5 bases). Trimming took off 5 bases at V and 10 bases at J, with 12 bases between the two ends. CDR1 is LNHDA, CDR2 SQIVND, per germline (reference sequence). CDR3 length equals 13 residues. CDR3 loop: CASSLRDRSPLHF. The CDR3 DNA is TGTGCCAGTAGTCTCCGGGACCGATCACCCCTCCACTTT.

The chain employs TRBV11-2 and TRBJ2-7; D is undetermined. V lost 5 bases, J lost 4 bases, and 15 bases lay in between. Germline CDR1 SGHAT, CDR2 FQNNGV. This CDR3 region has 14 residues. In DNA form, the CDR3 reads TGTGCCAGCAGCCTTGACCCAATTCAGTACGAGCAGTACTTC. Its protein product is CASSLDPIQYEQYF.

In the case of this clonotype: It is likely a read error, because the conserved phenylalanine at the end of the CDR3 is missing. The genes are TRBV7-2 and TRBJ2-1; D might be TRBD1 (6 bases). V was pared by 0 bases and J by 9 bases, with 15 bases between. The CDR3 sequence is 15 residues long. The germline V gene has CDR1 SGHTA and CDR2 FQGNSA. The DNA of the CDR3 is TGTGCCAGCAGCTTAGCCGATTTAACAGGGAGTGAGCAGTTCCTC. Amino acids: CASSLADLTGSEQFL.

This sequence joins TRBV20-1 and TRBJ2-2, with unresolved D. Germline V CDR1 and CDR2: DFQATT, SNEGSKA (reference sequence). V was clipped by 5 bases and J by 4 bases, with 11 bases between them. This CDR3 is 13 amino acids long. CDR3 loop: CSAPAESTGELFF. CDR3 DNA sequence: TGCAGTGCTCCGGCGGAGTCCACCGGGGAGCTGTTTTTT.

The chain joins TRBV4-3 to TRBJ2-5, with D maybe TRBD2 (5 bases). The germline gives CDR1 LGHNA, CDR2 YSLEER. V dropped 0 bases and J dropped 3 bases, with 20 bases sitting between them. There are 18 residues in the CDR3. The CDR3 loop reads CASSQDYRPGKAEETQYF. CDR3 bases: TGCGCCAGCAGCCAAGATTACAGACCGGGAAAGGCGGAAGAGACCCAGTACTTC.

The chain joins TRBV12-3 or TRBV12-4 to TRBJ2-7, with 9 nucleotides matching TRBD1. CDR3 length equals 15 residues. J lost 5 bases, V lost 4 bases, and 9 bases had no gene match. CDR3 amino acids: CASSSLGTGSHEQYF. The CDR3, as DNA: TGTGCCAGCAGTTCTCTCGGGACAGGGTCCCACGAGCAGTACTTC.

The V and J genes are TRBV15 and TRBJ1-3; no definite D call. The length of the CDR3 is 14 residues. V lost 3 bases to trimming and J lost 0 bases, with 6 bases between them. Germline values: CDR1 LNHNV, CDR2 YYDKDF (reference sequence). Here the CDR3 reads CATSSRLSGNTIYF. The CDR3 nucleotides are TGTGCCACCAGCAGCCGGCTCTCTGGAAACACCATATATTTT.

The chain combines TRBV4-2 with TRBJ1-4; no reliable D call. The germline gives CDR1 LGHNA, CDR2 YNFKEQ. This CDR3 region has 17 residues. Trimming removed 4 bases at V and 4 bases at J, with 19 bases between. The CDR3, as DNA: TGTGCCAGCAGCCTCTCATCCACCAGGCGGCTTAATGAAAAACTGTTTTTT. It is translated as CASSLSSTRRLNEKLFF.

This clonotype was found a few times. This chain's CDR3 is CASSVGVQAGTEAFF. CDR3 bases: TGTGCCAGCAGCGTAGGAGTACAGGCAGGCACTGAAGCTTTCTTT. The J gene is TRBJ1-1, the V gene TRBV9; D perhaps matches TRBD1 (5 bases). V was clipped by 0 bases and J by 4 bases, with 13 bases between them. The CDR3 sequence is 15 residues long. Germline V gene lookup returns CDR1 SGDLS and CDR2 YYNGEE.

In this sample, this clonotype turned up many times. The chain recombines TRBV20-1 with TRBJ2-7, with D possibly matching TRBD1 (5 bases). Germline lookup yields CDR1 DFQATT and CDR2 SNEGSKA (reference sequence). Trimming removed 2 bases from V and 6 bases from J, with 20 bases in between. This CDR3 spans 15 amino acids. The CDR3 DNA sequence: TGCAGTGCTAGATATCGTCCAATACTTCAGGGCGAGCAGTACTTC. Encoded protein: CSARYRPILQGEQYF.

As regards this clonotype: A much bigger clone sits one base away, suggesting this may be a read error. The V and J genes are TRBV20-1 and TRBJ2-7, with a possible D match to TRBD2 (6 bases). In germline, CDR1 is DFQATT, CDR2 SNEGSKA (reference sequence). V was pared by 6 bases and J by 2 bases, with 11 bases between. CDR3 size: 12 residues. The CDR3 spells CSARDDPYEQYF. Written as DNA, the CDR3 is TGCAGTGCGCGGGACGACCCCTACGAGCAGTACTTC.

The chain carries TRBV28 and TRBJ2-7; D is perhaps TRBD1 or TRBD2 (6 bases each). Germline lookup yields CDR1 MDHEN and CDR2 SYDVKM. The V gene lost 3 bases and the J gene lost 2 bases, with 17 bases spanning the gap. The CDR3 is made up of 16 amino acids. CDR3: CASSFGGQLSPYEQYF. In nucleotides, the CDR3 is TGTGCCAGCAGTTTCGGGGGACAACTGTCCCCCTACGAGCAGTACTTC.

The genes are TRBV28 and TRBJ1-4; no firm D call. This CDR3 is 14 amino acids long. Germline loops: CDR1 MDHEN, CDR2 SYDVKM. V lost 5 bases to trimming and J lost 8 bases, with 15 bases between them. Here the CDR3 DNA reads TGTGCCAGCAGTCCACCCAGGACTGGGGAAAAACTGTTTTTT. This gives the protein CASSPPRTGEKLFF.

As regards this clonotype: A clone one base away is much larger, so this may be a read error. The genes are TRBV27 and TRBJ1-4; TRBD1 is a possible D gene (5 bases). The CDR3 spans 15 residues. In germline, CDR1 is MNHEY, CDR2 SMNVEV (reference sequence). As DNA, the CDR3 is TGTGCCGGCAGCCCAGACAGACCAACGCGAGAAAAACTGTTTTTT. Translated, it gives CAGSPDRPTREKLFF. Combining the CDR3 with reference TRBV27 and TRBJ1-4 gives the whole variable domain EAQVTQNPRYLITVTGKKLTVTCSQNMNHEYMSWYRQDPGLGLRQIYYSMNVEVTDKGDVPEGYKVSRKEKRNFPLILESPSPNQTSLYFCAGSPDRPTREKLFFGSGTQLSVL.

This clonotype was seen once. The chain couples TRBV5-1 to TRBJ1-1; 8 bases are shared with TRBD1. V shed 4 bases, J shed 3 bases, and the junction held 8 bases outside the gene matches. CDR1 SGHRS and CDR2 YFSETQ come from the germline V gene. This CDR3 is built from 15 residues. CDR3 sequence reads: CASSRQTGEDTEAFF. The CDR3 region has the DNA TGCGCCAGCAGCCGACAGACAGGGGAGGACACTGAAGCTTTCTTT.

This clonotype ranks as medium-sized. The chain employs TRBV15 and TRBJ2-3; D gene ambiguous. V was trimmed by 0 bases and J by 1 base, leaving 14 bases between them. The CDR3 totals 17 residues. CDR1 LNHNV and CDR2 YYDKDF come from the germline V gene (reference sequence). CDR3 DNA sequence: TGTGCCACCAGCAGAGATGGTGGGTTCGGAGGCACAGATACGCAGTATTTT. Translated, it gives CATSRDGGFGGTDTQYF.

Only one count was recorded for this clonotype. The V and J genes are TRBV24-1 and TRBJ1-1; tentatively, D is TRBD1 (5 bases). Trimming stripped 3 bases from V and 8 bases from J, with 9 bases between. CDR3 size: 12 residues. CDR1 KGHDR and CDR2 SFDVKD come from the germline V gene. Here the CDR3 DNA reads TGTGCCACCAGTGATGCCGGGACCGAAGCTTTCTTT. It codes for CATSDAGTEAFF.

This clonotype was seen a handful of times. The rearrangement joins TRBV12-3 or TRBV12-4 to TRBJ2-2, with 7 bases identical to TRBD2. Trimming at V came to 10 bases and at J to 4 bases, leaving 12 bases not matched to a gene. This CDR3 is built from 15 residues. DNA of the CDR3: TGTGCCACCAAAGGCAGCGGGGTTGGCACCGGGGAGCTGTTTTTT. Protein: CATKGSGVGTGELFF.

The J gene is TRBJ2-1, the V gene TRBV19, with D perhaps TRBD1 or TRBD2 (5 bases each). CDR3 size: 13 residues. V lost 2 bases, J lost 9 bases, and 11 bases lay in between. CDR1 is LNHDA, CDR2 SQIVND, per germline (reference sequence). The CDR3 DNA is TGTGCCAGTAGTATAAAGAGGGGAACTGAGCAGTTCTTC. Translating it yields CASSIKRGTEQFF.

A note on this clonotype: A read error is possible here, since a much larger clone lies one base away. This chain connects TRBV20-1 to TRBJ1-1; TRBD1 matches 8 bases. This CDR3 has 16 residues. V was pared by 2 bases and J by 4 bases, with 12 bases of the junction left unmatched. From germline, CDR1 is DFQATT and CDR2 SNEGSKA (reference sequence). The CDR3 coding sequence is TGCAGTGCTAGAATCGGGCAGGGGGCGCCTAGCACTGAAGCTTTCTTT. Translating gives CSARIGQGAPSTEAFF.